Listed below are T cell receptor beta chains from one sample, sequenced in a study of siplizumab effects on memory and regulatory T cells. Using immunoSEQ multiplex PCR, the repertoire was profiled, and TCRdb retains in-frame clones only, with some absent. This sample has about 26,000 clones, with roughly 82% found just once. The sequenced material came from memory CD4+ T cells sorted from blood. Receptors originate from a human donor in good health. CDR3s include the opening cysteine and the closing phenylalanine or tryptophan. A D gene is named only where the DNA matches it firmly. The size of a clone is reported for some rows only, either as once, few or many, or as a class for expanded clones.

V	D	size	J	CDR3	DNA
TRBV2	TRBD1	NA	TRBJ2-6	CASRTGGSGANVLTF	TGTGCCAGCAGGACAGGGGGCTCTGGGGCCAACGTCCTGACTTTC
TRBV4-2	TRBD2	NA	TRBJ2-1	CASSQGGGVLDNEQFF	TGTGCCAGCAGCCAAGGGGGGGGAGTATTGGACAATGAGCAGTTCTTC
TRBV7-8	NA	NA	TRBJ1-1	CASSLKWGNTEAFF	TGTGCCAGCAGCTTAAAGTGGGGGAACACTGAAGCTTTCTTT
TRBV7-2	NA	NA	TRBJ1-2	CASSFQGTAGYTF	TGTGCCAGCAGCTTTCAGGGAACAGCTGGCTACACCTTC
TRBV5-1	NA	NA	TRBJ1-2	CASSLSGGSNYGYTF	TGCGCCAGCAGCCTCTCCGGGGGGTCAAACTATGGCTACACCTTC
TRBV5-1	NA	NA	TRBJ2-5	CASSLDGAGETQYF	TGCGCCAGCAGCTTGGACGGGGCTGGGGAGACCCAGTACTTC
TRBV6-5	NA	few	TRBJ1-3	CASSPSPVPGNTIYF	TGTGCCAGCAGCCCAAGTCCCGTCCCTGGAAACACCATATATTTT
TRBV28	NA	NA	TRBJ2-7	CASSSAGIYEQYF	TGTGCCAGCAGTTCGGCAGGAATCTACGAGCAGTACTTC
TRBV5-1	TRBD1	NA	TRBJ1-4	CASSFLPGTGDEKLFF	TGCGCCAGCAGCTTCTTACCCGGGACAGGGGATGAAAAACTGTTTTTT
TRBV30	NA	NA	TRBJ2-2	CAWSPRGNTGELFF	TGTGCCTGGAGTCCCCGGGGGAACACCGGGGAGCTGTTTTTT
TRBV15	NA	NA	TRBJ1-2	CATSKPPDYGYTF	TGTGCCACCAGCAAGCCACCAGACTATGGCTACACCTTC
TRBV19	NA	NA	TRBJ1-1	CASSIGATPLNTEAFF	TGTGCCAGTAGTATAGGGGCAACACCCTTGAACACTGAAGCTTTCTTT
TRBV19	TRBD2	NA	TRBJ2-3	CASSIGLAAGLNTDTQYF	TGTGCCAGTAGTATAGGGCTAGCGGCGGGTCTTAACACAGATACGCAGTATTTT
TRBV4-1	TRBD2	once	TRBJ2-5	CASSQGTSEETQYF	TGCGCCAGCAGCCAAGGGACTAGCGAAGAGACCCAGTACTTC
TRBV19	NA	NA	TRBJ2-1	CASSMQGSDEQFF	TGTGCCAGTAGTATGCAGGGATCGGATGAGCAGTTCTTC
TRBV6-6	TRBD2	NA	TRBJ2-2	CASSITGGSTGELFF	TGTGCCAGCAGCATCACGGGAGGGTCCACCGGGGAGCTGTTTTTT
TRBV21-1	NA	NA	TRBJ2-1	CASSNRGTAGNEQFF	TGTGCCAGCAGCAACAGGGGGACGGCGGGGAATGAGCAGTTCTTC
TRBV11-3	NA	NA	TRBJ2-1	CASSLKAASSYNEQFF	TGTGCCAGCAGCCTTAAGGCGGCTAGCTCCTACAATGAGCAGTTCTTC
TRBV5-1	NA	NA	TRBJ1-1	CASSLGQADEAFF	TGCGCCAGCAGCTTGGGGCAGGCCGATGAAGCTTTCTTT
TRBV5-1	NA	NA	TRBJ2-3	CASSPRTTSTDTQYF	TGCGCCAGCAGCCCCCGGACTACCAGCACAGATACGCAGTATTTT
TRBV7-2	NA	NA	TRBJ2-7	CASSLVVGNYEQYF	TGTGCCAGCAGCTTAGTCGTGGGAAACTACGAGCAGTACTTC
TRBV11-2	TRBD2	NA	TRBJ2-7	CASLAGVGEQYF	TGTGCCAGCTTAGCGGGAGTCGGTGAGCAGTACTTC
TRBV10-1	NA	NA	TRBJ2-7	CASSDGSSYEQYF	TGCGCCAGCAGTGATGGGAGCTCCTACGAGCAGTACTTC
TRBV10-3	NA	NA	TRBJ2-1	CAISGETGRNEQFF	TGTGCCATCAGTGGGGAGACAGGGAGGAATGAGCAGTTCTTC
TRBV7-3	NA	NA	TRBJ2-3	CASSLMASSTDTQYF	TGTGCCAGCAGCTTAATGGCGTCTAGCACAGATACGCAGTATTTT
TRBV9	TRBD1	NA	TRBJ2-7	CASSVSGQDEQYF	TGTGCCAGCAGCGTCTCCGGACAGGACGAGCAGTACTTC
TRBV11-2	NA	NA	TRBJ2-5	CASSQPPGETQYF	TGTGCCAGCAGTCAGCCCCCGGGGGAGACCCAGTACTTC
TRBV7-2	NA	NA	TRBJ2-2	CASSSDSVTGELFF	TGTGCCAGCAGCTCAGACAGCGTCACCGGGGAGCTGTTTTTT
TRBV5-1	NA	once	TRBJ2-3	CASSSGLGTDTQYF	TGCGCCAGCAGTTCGGGGCTAGGCACAGATACGCAGTATTTT
TRBV7-3	NA	NA	TRBJ2-3	CASSLMVGSTDTQYF	TGTGCCAGCAGCTTAATGGTAGGAAGCACAGATACGCAGTATTTT
TRBV6-5	NA	NA	TRBJ2-5	CASSRAKGETQYF	TGTGCCAGCAGCCGCGCTAAAGGAGAGACCCAGTACTTC
TRBV11-2	TRBD1	NA	TRBJ2-2	CASSLDDSALARGPGELFF	TGTGCCAGCAGCTTAGATGATAGCGCGTTGGCAAGGGGGCCCGGGGAGCTGTTTTTT
TRBV5-1	TRBD2	once	TRBJ2-2	CASSSGRTGELFF	TGCGCCAGCAGTAGCGGGAGGACCGGGGAGCTGTTTTTT
TRBV28	NA	NA	TRBJ2-7	CASSLGGYEQYF	TGTGCCAGCAGTCTCGGGGGATACGAGCAGTACTTC
TRBV18	NA	NA	TRBJ1-1	CASSPTGNTEAFF	TGTGCCAGCTCACCGACAGGGAACACTGAAGCTTTCTTT
TRBV5-6	TRBD1	NA	TRBJ1-2	CASSTRGPGGYTF	TGTGCCAGCAGCACCAGGGGGCCTGGTGGCTACACCTTC
TRBV10-3	NA	NA	TRBJ1-2	CAISRDGANYGYTF	TGTGCCATATCTCGGGACGGAGCTAACTATGGCTACACCTTC
TRBV5-1	NA	NA	TRBJ2-1	CASSPRADRGEQFF	TGCGCCAGCAGCCCCCGTGCAGACCGGGGTGAGCAGTTCTTC
TRBV15	NA	NA	TRBJ2-5	CATSRDGRRGETQYF	TGTGCCACCAGCAGAGATGGGAGGAGGGGGGAGACCCAGTACTTC
TRBV29-1	NA	few	TRBJ1-4	CSVGGGTNEKLFF	TGCAGCGTTGGGGGGGGAACTAATGAAAAACTGTTTTTT
TRBV2	NA	NA	TRBJ1-2	CASRPDRNYGYTF	TGTGCCAGCAGGCCAGACAGGAACTATGGCTACACCTTC
TRBV9	TRBD2	NA	TRBJ2-3	CASSPGLAGAYNTQYF	TGTGCCAGCAGCCCCGGACTAGCGGGAGCTTACAATACGCAGTATTTT
TRBV7-9	NA	NA	TRBJ2-4	CASRPSQGKNIQYF	TGTGCCAGCAGGCCGTCGCAAGGTAAAAACATTCAGTACTTC
TRBV30	TRBD1	NA	TRBJ2-2	CAWTDRGSGELFF	TGTGCCTGGACCGACAGGGGAAGCGGGGAGCTGTTTTTT
TRBV7-8	NA	NA	TRBJ1-2	CASSLKRDTRNYGYTF	TGTGCCAGCAGCTTAAAAAGGGACACAAGAAACTATGGCTACACCTTC
TRBV6-6	TRBD1	NA	TRBJ1-2	CASSQGQGYGYTF	TGTGCCAGCAGTCAGGGACAGGGCTATGGCTACACCTTC
TRBV9	NA	NA	TRBJ2-7	CASSAYTSYEQYF	TGTGCCAGCAGCGCCTACACCTCCTACGAGCAGTACTTC
TRBV6-5	TRBD2	NA	TRBJ2-7	CASRRGTSGPYEQYF	TGTGCCAGCAGGCGCGGGACTAGCGGACCCTACGAGCAGTACTTC
TRBV21-1	NA	NA	TRBJ2-7	CASTKQGEECGEQYF	TGTGCCAGCACAAAGCAAGGAGAAGAATGCGGCGAGCAGTACTTC
TRBV6-6	NA	once	TRBJ2-4	CASSYSTALAKNIQYF	TGTGCCAGCAGTTACTCGACCGCTCTAGCCAAAAACATTCAGTACTTC
TRBV5-4	TRBD1	few	TRBJ1-1	CASSNRQGASTEAFF	TGTGCCAGCAGCAATCGACAGGGGGCGAGCACTGAAGCTTTCTTT
TRBV7-2	NA	once	TRBJ2-5	CASSTTDRDIETQYF	TGTGCCAGCAGCACCACCGATCGGGATATTGAGACCCAGTACTTC
TRBV4-3	TRBD1	NA	TRBJ2-5	CASSKAGGAQYF	TGCGCCAGCAGCAAAGCAGGGGGAGCCCAGTACTTC
TRBV2	NA	NA	TRBJ2-6	CASKGPDWSGANVLTF	TGTGCCAGCAAGGGTCCCGACTGGTCTGGGGCCAACGTCCTGACTTTC
TRBV6-4	NA	once	TRBJ2-1	CASSDSPGPGSSKFF	TGTGCCAGCAGTGACTCTCCGGGACCGGGGTCCAGTAAATTCTTC
TRBV18	NA	once	TRBJ1-2	CASSPDSGKYGYTF	TGTGCCAGCTCACCAGACAGTGGCAAGTATGGCTACACCTTC
TRBV15	NA	NA	TRBJ2-3	CATSRVRDGTQYF	TGTGCCACCAGCAGAGTTAGGGACGGTACGCAGTATTTT
TRBV20-1	NA	NA	TRBJ1-2	CSASRRSGYTF	TGCAGTGCTTCCCGCAGGAGCGGCTACACCTTC